This T cell receptor beta chain was identified in a study of cytomegalovirus exposure and HLA in healthy donors. CDR1 is MNHEY and CDR2 is SVGAGI in the germline V gene. The CDR3 runs to 11 residues. V gave up 2 bases and J gave up 6 bases, with 5 bases separating them. In the PCR, 60 Vbeta and 13 Jbeta primers were used. The protocol was immunoSEQ multiplex PCR, while the TCRdb copy is restricted to in-frame clones and leaves out a portion. Of around 280,000 clones detected, around 90% appear once; the ten largest clones hold roughly 2.3%. The chain couples TRBV6-5 to TRBJ2-7; D gene ambiguous. This receptor was identified in a woman younger than 30 in good health and CMV-seronegative. The sample was PBMCs. CDR3 nucleotides: TGTGCCAGCAGTTACCTCTCCGAGCAGTACTTC. This sequence encodes CASSYLSEQYF.